There are a few counts of the clone carrying this T cell receptor beta chain. The antigen remains undetermined. V shed 3 bases and J shed 3 bases, with 9 bases lying between them. Germline V CDR1 and CDR2: KGHSH, LQKENI. The CDR3 has 14 amino acids. Sort purity for all populations was recorded as exceeding 98%. These data are taken from a study of beta chain features in type 1 diabetes. Reverse transcription of all isolated RNA meant that expressed TCRB transcripts were sequenced. The assay was immunoSEQ multiplex PCR, and TCRdb's table has in-frame clones only and misses some. The table has some 270,000 clones, about a tenth seen once; the top ten hold around 0.018%. Regarding the study as a whole: Shortening of TCRB CDR3s, moderate but significant, appeared in all four CD4+ subsets of Type 1 diabetes patients.

V gene TRBV18 combines with J gene TRBJ1-5; D is undetermined. The sequenced sample was naive CD4+ T cells from blood. This TCR was recovered from a man younger than 45 with type 1 diabetes. As DNA, the CDR3 is TGTGCCAGCTCACCTGGGGAGGACAATCAGCCCCAGCATTTT. It yields the protein CASSPGEDNQPQHF.